A selection of T cell receptor beta chains follows, all from one sample in a study of cytomegalovirus exposure and HLA in healthy donors. Generated by immunoSEQ multiplex PCR, the TCRdb table keeps only in-frame clones and is missing some. The repertoire consists of fewer than 250,000 clones, with roughly 81% occurring once and the leading ten covering roughly 2.1%. Material for sequencing was PBMCs. All receptors derive from a woman aged 30 to 39 in good health and CMV-seropositive. Both conserved end residues are part of each CDR3. D genes are given only for firm matches. The size of a clone is reported for some rows only, either as once, few or many, or as a class for expanded clones.

d_call clone_size j_call v_call cdr3_aa cdr3_nt
TRBD2 - TRBJ2-5 TRBV5-1 CASSTGLAGREETQYF TGCGCCAGCAGCACGGGACTAGCGGGGAGGGAAGAGACCCAGTACTTC
TRBD2 once TRBJ2-1 TRBV6-4 CASSDSGGAASNEQFF TGTGCCAGCAGTGACTCCGGGGGGGCCGCGTCCAATGAGCAGTTCTTC
TRBD1 once TRBJ2-7 TRBV6-6 CASSLGQAAFEQYF TGTGCCAGCAGTCTAGGACAGGCGGCCTTCGAGCAGTACTTC
TRBD1 - TRBJ1-2 TRBV6-1 CASTKTGGYYGYTF TGTGCCAGCACCAAGACAGGGGGATACTATGGCTACACCTTC
TRBD2 once TRBJ2-7 TRBV18 CASSPLAGVGEQYF TGTGCCAGCTCACCACTAGCGGGAGTTGGCGAGCAGTACTTC
- few TRBJ2-2 TRBV28 CASTLLGAPNTGELFF TGTGCCAGCACCCTTTTGGGGGCGCCGAACACCGGGGAGCTGTTTTTT
- - TRBJ2-2 TRBV7-3 CASSSGVIGELFF TGTGCCAGCAGCTCAGGGGTGATCGGGGAGCTGTTTTTT
- - TRBJ2-5 TRBV7-8 CASSLLLETQYF TGTGCCAGCAGCTTATTATTGGAGACCCAGTACTTC
TRBD2 - TRBJ2-1 TRBV10-3 CAISESGTTATEQFF TGTGCCATCAGTGAGTCAGGGACTACCGCCACTGAGCAGTTCTTC
- few TRBJ1-5 TRBV30 CAWSHRGGYSNQPQHF TGTGCCTGGAGTCACCGAGGGGGTTATAGCAATCAGCCCCAGCATTTT
- - TRBJ2-7 TRBV11-3 CASSFGGREQYF TGTGCCAGCAGCTTTGGGGGCAGGGAGCAGTACTTC
- - TRBJ2-1 TRBV29-1 CSVLTYNEQFF TGCAGCGTTCTTACCTACAATGAGCAGTTCTTC
TRBD2 - TRBJ2-5 TRBV27 CASSSGLASRETQYF TGTGCCAGCAGTTCGGGACTAGCGTCCAGGGAGACCCAGTACTTC
- - TRBJ1-3 TRBV7-2 CATSTGSGNTIYF TGTGCCACTTCGACAGGCTCTGGAAACACCATATATTTT
- - TRBJ2-3 TRBV19 CASSIRGTDTQYF TGTGCCAGTAGTATCCGGGGCACAGATACGCAGTATTTT
TRBD1 few TRBJ1-3 TRBV6-6 CASSSTGPGNTIYF TGTGCCAGCAGTTCGACAGGGCCTGGAAACACCATATATTTT
- - TRBJ2-7 TRBV29-1 CSVEGQQGTEQYF TGCAGCGTTGAAGGACAACAGGGAACCGAGCAGTACTTC
- - TRBJ1-6 TRBV5-1 CASSGGADNSPLHF TGCGCCAGCAGTGGGGGGGCCGATAATTCACCCCTCCACTTT
- - TRBJ2-3 TRBV27 CASSLDRDGTSTTDTQYF TGTGCCAGCAGTTTAGACAGGGACGGGACTAGTACCACAGATACGCAGTATTTT
- few TRBJ2-7 TRBV5-5 CASSPDRVRYEQYF TGTGCCAGCAGCCCCGACCGGGTAAGGTACGAGCAGTACTTC
- - TRBJ1-5 TRBV4-2 CASSQDLYQPQHF TGTGCCAGCAGCCAAGATCTTTATCAGCCCCAGCATTTT
TRBD1 - TRBJ1-5 TRBV11-2 CASSLERGQPQHF TGTGCCAGCAGCTTAGAGAGGGGGCAACCCCAGCATTTT
TRBD1 - TRBJ2-7 TRBV30 CAWSVGQGADEQYF TGTGCCTGGAGTGTGGGACAGGGGGCGGACGAGCAGTACTTC
TRBD2 - TRBJ2-2 TRBV7-2 CASSRLAGNTGELFF TGTGCCAGCAGCCGACTAGCGGGGAACACCGGGGAGCTGTTTTTT
- - TRBJ1-1 TRBV2 CASSDRVMNTEAFF TGTGCCAGCAGTGATCGGGTAATGAACACTGAAGCTTTCTTT
TRBD1 - TRBJ1-4 TRBV28 CASQSGGGKEKLFF TGTGCCAGCCAGAGCGGAGGGGGCAAGGAAAAACTGTTTTTT
TRBD2 - TRBJ2-5 TRBV9 CASSKTSGGFQETQYF TGTGCCAGCAGCAAGACTAGCGGGGGGTTCCAAGAGACCCAGTACTTC
- - TRBJ1-5 TRBV7-2 CASSLGQVSPYSNQPQHF TGTGCCAGCAGCTTAGGGCAAGTCTCCCCGTATAGCAATCAGCCCCAGCATTTT
- - TRBJ1-1 TRBV7-9 CASSLGGGGRTEAFF TGTGCCAGCAGCCTCGGTGGGGGGGGCAGAACTGAAGCTTTCTTT
- few TRBJ1-3 TRBV29-1 CSVWGGRGDTIYF TGCAGCGTTTGGGGCGGTCGCGGGGACACCATATATTTT
- - TRBJ1-4 TRBV28 CASSSRVLSGKLFF TGTGCCAGCAGTAGCAGGGTTTTAAGTGGAAAACTGTTTTTT
- - TRBJ1-2 TRBV7-2 CASTIRQGGGYTF TGTGCCAGCACCATTCGTCAAGGCGGAGGCTACACCTTC
- few TRBJ2-1 TRBV19 CASSRQVNTYNEQFF TGTGCCAGTAGTAGACAGGTAAATACCTACAATGAGCAGTTCTTC
- - TRBJ2-5 TRBV30 CAWTVQETQYF TGTGCCTGGACGGTCCAAGAGACCCAGTACTTC
- - TRBJ2-7 TRBV11-2 CASRGAFSYEQYF TGTGCCAGCAGAGGGGCTTTCTCCTACGAGCAGTACTTC
- once TRBJ2-4 TRBV19 CASRDSKAKNIQYF TGTGCCAGTAGGGACAGTAAAGCCAAAAACATTCAGTACTTC
- - TRBJ1-6 TRBV2 CASSEVGDSYYNSPLHF TGTGCCAGCAGTGAAGTTGGGGACTCTTACTATAATTCACCCCTCCACTTT
- - TRBJ1-2 TRBV20-1 CSASHSYGYTF TGCAGTGCTTCACATTCCTATGGCTACACCTTC
- - TRBJ1-2 TRBV27 CASSPWGGGYTF TGTGCCAGCAGCCCTTGGGGGGGTGGCTACACCTTC
- - TRBJ1-1 TRBV27 CASSFQGPMNTEAFF TGTGCCAGCAGTTTTCAGGGTCCTATGAACACTGAAGCTTTCTTT
TRBD2 - TRBJ2-1 TRBV19 CASGASGRANEQFF TGTGCCAGTGGGGCTAGCGGGAGGGCCAATGAGCAGTTCTTC
TRBD1 - TRBJ1-2 TRBV30 CAWSVTGVANYGYTF TGTGCCTGGAGTGTTACAGGGGTGGCGAACTATGGCTACACCTTC
TRBD1 - TRBJ2-7 TRBV7-9 CASSTKATGSIHEQYF TGTGCCAGCAGCACGAAGGCGACAGGGAGCATCCACGAGCAGTACTTC
- - TRBJ1-3 TRBV28 CASSVLNGNTIYF TGTGCCAGCAGTGTACTCAACGGAAACACCATATATTTT
- - TRBJ2-1 TRBV6-5 CASSYAGNNEQFF TGTGCCAGCAGTTACGCAGGGAACAATGAGCAGTTCTTC
TRBD2 - TRBJ2-1 TRBV7-2 CASSLWVGGSYNEQFF TGTGCCAGCAGCTTATGGGTGGGGGGGTCCTACAATGAGCAGTTCTTC
TRBD1 - TRBJ1-6 TRBV6-5 CASTFDRGSDSPLHF TGTGCCAGCACTTTTGACAGGGGGTCTGATTCACCCCTCCACTTT
TRBD1 - TRBJ1-1 TRBV27 CASSRFDRDTEAFF TGTGCCAGCAGTCGATTCGACAGGGACACTGAAGCTTTCTTT
TRBD1 - TRBJ1-6 TRBV5-1 CASSFGGTDNSPLHF TGCGCCAGCAGCTTTGGAGGGACAGATAATTCCCCCCTCCACTTT
- - TRBJ1-6 TRBV28 CASSENQQALDSPLHF TGTGCCAGCAGTGAGAATCAACAGGCGCTGGATTCACCCCTCCACTTT
TRBD1 - TRBJ2-7 TRBV5-1 CASSYGTGGEQYF TGCGCCAGCAGCTACGGGACAGGGGGCGAGCAGTACTTC
TRBD2 - TRBJ2-3 TRBV7-3 CASSLTPTSANTQYF TGTGCCAGCAGCTTAACCCCTACTAGCGCCAATACGCAGTATTTT
TRBD1 - TRBJ2-7 TRBV5-1 CASSLFWTGSYEQYF TGCGCCAGCAGCTTGTTTTGGACAGGGTCCTACGAGCAGTACTTC